This T cell receptor (beta chain) is from a study of molecular identifiers for immune sequencing clone quantification. Study-level information: Within a replicate experiment, RNA obtained from either approximately 22,000 or 94,000 naive CD8 cells was divided into five aliquots, and four of those aliquots were then sequenced.

Germline loops: CDR1 LGHNA, CDR2 YNFKEQ. The CDR3 consists of 14 residues. Trimming removed 3 bases at V and 1 base at J, with 8 bases between. TCRdb redid the calling of the PCR reads with MiXCR, one entry per CDR3 protein. The sample lists about 97,000 distinct CDR3 sequences, about a third occurring once. Naive CD8 libraries came from approximately 20,000 to 1,000,000 sorted cells with 10%, 30% or 50% RNA. Researchers sorted naive CD8 T cells as cells that were CD8+CD4-CCR7+CD45RA+. Study-level points and caveats: For effector cells, clones above 20 RNA copies held over 99% of molecules; for naive cells, under 1%.

For this clonotype: The antigen is not known.

This clonotype was obtained from a human donor in good health. Some libraries in this study had Jurkat cell RNA spiked in. The sequenced sample was naive CD8+ T cells from blood, with Jurkat cell RNA spiked in. Indicated subset: FACS-sorted CD8+CD4-CCR7+CD45RA+ naive T cells. J is TRBJ2-3 and V is TRBV4-2; D remains ambiguous. CDR3 nucleotides: TGTGCCAGCAGCCAGGATAGGGGCACAGATACGCAGTATTTT. Residues: CASSQDRGTDTQYF.